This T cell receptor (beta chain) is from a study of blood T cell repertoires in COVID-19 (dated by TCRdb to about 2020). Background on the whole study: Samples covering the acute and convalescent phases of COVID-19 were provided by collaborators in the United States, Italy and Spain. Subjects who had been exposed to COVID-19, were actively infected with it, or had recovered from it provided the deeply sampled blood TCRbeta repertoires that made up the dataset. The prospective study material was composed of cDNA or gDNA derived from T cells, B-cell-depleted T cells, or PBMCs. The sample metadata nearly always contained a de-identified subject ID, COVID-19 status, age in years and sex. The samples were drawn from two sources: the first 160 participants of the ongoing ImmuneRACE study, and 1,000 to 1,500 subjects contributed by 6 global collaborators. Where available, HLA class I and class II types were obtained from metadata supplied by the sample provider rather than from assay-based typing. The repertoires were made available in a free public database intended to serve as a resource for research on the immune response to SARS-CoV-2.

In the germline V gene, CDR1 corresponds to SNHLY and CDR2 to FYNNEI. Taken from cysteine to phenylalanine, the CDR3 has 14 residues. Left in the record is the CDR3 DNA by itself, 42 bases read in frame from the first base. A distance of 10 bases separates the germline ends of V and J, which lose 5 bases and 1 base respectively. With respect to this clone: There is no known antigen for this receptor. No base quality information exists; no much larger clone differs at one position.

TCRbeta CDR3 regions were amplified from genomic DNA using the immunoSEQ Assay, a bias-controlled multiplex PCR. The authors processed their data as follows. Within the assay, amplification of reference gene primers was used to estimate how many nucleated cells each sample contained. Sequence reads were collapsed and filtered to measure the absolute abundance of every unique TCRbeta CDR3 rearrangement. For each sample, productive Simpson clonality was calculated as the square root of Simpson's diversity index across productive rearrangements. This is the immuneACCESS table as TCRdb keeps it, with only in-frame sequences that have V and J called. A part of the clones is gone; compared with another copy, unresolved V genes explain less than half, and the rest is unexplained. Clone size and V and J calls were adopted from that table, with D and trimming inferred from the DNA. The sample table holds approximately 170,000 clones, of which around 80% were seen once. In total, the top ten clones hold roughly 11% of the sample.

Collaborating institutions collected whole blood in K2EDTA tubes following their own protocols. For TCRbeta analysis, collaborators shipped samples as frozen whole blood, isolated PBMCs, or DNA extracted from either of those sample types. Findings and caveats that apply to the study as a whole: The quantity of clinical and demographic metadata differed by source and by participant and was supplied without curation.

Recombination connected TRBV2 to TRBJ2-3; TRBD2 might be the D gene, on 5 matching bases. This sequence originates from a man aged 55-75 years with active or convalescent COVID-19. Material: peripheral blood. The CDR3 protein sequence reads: CASSKRTRTDTQYF. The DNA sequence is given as TGTGCCAGCAGTAAGCGGACCCGCACAGATACGCAGTATTTT.